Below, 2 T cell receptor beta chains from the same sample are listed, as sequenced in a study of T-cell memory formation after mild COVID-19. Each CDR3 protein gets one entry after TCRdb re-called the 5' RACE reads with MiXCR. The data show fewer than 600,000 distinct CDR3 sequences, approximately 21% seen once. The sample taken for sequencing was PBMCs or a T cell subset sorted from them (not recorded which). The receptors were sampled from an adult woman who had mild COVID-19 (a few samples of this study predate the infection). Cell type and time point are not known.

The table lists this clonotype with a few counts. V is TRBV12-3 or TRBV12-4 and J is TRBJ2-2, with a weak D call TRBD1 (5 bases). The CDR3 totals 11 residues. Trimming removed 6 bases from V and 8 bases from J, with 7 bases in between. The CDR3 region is CASRGLGELFF. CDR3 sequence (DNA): TGTGCCAGCAGGGGGCTGGGGGAGCTGTTTTTT.

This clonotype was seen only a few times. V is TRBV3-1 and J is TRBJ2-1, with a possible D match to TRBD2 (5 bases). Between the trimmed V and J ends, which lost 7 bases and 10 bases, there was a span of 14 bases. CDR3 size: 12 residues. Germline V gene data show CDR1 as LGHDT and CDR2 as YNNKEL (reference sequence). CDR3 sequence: CASTSTGLEQFF. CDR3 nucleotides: TGTGCCAGCACCTCCACGGGATTGGAGCAGTTCTTC.